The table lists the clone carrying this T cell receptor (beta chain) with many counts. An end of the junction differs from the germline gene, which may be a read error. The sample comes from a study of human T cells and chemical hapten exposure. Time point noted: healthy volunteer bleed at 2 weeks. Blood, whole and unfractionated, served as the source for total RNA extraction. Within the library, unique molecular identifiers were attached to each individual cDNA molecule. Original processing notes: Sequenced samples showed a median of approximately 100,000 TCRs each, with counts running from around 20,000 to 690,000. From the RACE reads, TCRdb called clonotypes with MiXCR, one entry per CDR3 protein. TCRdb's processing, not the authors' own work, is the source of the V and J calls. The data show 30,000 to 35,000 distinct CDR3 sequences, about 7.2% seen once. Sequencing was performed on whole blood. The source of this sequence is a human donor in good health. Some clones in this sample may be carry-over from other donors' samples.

This CDR3 reads CASSNSYEQYF. The CDR3 DNA follows: TGTGCCAGCAGTAACTCCTACGAGCAGTACTTC. This rearrangement joins TRBV6-2 or TRBV6-3 to TRBJ2-7; D ambiguous. This CDR3 region has 11 residues. Germline-derived CDR1 and CDR2 are MNHEY and SVGEGT.